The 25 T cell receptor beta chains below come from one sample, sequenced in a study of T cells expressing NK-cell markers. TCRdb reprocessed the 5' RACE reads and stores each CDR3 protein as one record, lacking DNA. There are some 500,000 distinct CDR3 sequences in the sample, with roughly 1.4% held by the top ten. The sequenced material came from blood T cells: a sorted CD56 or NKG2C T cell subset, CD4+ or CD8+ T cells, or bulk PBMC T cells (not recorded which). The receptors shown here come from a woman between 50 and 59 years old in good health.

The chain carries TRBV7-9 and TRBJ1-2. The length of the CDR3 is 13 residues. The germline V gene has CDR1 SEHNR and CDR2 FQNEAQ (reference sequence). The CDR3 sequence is CASSSDAAEGYTF.

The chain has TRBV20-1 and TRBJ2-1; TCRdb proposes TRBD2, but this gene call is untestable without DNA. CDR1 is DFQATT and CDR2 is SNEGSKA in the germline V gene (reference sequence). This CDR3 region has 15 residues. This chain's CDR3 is CSARIAGVLMDEQFF.

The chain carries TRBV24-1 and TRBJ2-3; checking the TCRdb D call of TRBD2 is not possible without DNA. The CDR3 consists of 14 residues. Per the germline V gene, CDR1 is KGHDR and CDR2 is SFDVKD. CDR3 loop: CATSRAGAPDTQYF.

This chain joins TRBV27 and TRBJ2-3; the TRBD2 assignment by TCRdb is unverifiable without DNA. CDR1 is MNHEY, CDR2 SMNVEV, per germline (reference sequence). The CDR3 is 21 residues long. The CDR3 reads CASRSVKRTSGNTASTDTQYF.

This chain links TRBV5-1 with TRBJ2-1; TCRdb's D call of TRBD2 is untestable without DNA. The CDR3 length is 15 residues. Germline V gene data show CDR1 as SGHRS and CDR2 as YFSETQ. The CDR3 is CASSTGLASKNEQFF.

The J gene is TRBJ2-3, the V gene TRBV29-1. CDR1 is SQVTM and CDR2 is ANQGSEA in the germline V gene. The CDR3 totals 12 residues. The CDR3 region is CSVAQIVDTQYF.

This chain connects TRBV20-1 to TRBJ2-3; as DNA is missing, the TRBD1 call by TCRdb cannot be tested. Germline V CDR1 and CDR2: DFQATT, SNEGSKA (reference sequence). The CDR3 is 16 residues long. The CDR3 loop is CSPSPGTAQPWDTQYF.

The CDR3 is CASSLRFGQRRADTQYF. The J gene is TRBJ2-3, the V gene TRBV12-3 or TRBV12-4. The CDR3 spans 17 residues.

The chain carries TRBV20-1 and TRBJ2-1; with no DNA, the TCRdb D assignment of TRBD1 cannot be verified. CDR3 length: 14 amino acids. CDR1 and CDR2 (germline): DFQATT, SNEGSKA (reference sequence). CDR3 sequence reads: CSASSAVEGDEQFF.

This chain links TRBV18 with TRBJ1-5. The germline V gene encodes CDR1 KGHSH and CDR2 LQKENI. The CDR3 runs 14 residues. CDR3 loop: CASSPTWGAQPQHF.

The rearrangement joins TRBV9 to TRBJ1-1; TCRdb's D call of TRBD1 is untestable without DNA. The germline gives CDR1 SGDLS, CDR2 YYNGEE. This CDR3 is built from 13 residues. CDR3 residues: CASSAGTPLEAFF.

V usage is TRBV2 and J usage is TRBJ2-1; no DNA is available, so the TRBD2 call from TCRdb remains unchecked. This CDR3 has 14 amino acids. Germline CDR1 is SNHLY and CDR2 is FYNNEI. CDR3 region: CASKARDSYNEQFF.

The CDR3 reads CATSDFTSGSSDTQYF. The V and J genes are TRBV24-1 and TRBJ2-3; the TRBD2 assignment by TCRdb is unverifiable without DNA. The length of the CDR3 is 16 residues. CDR1 KGHDR and CDR2 SFDVKD come from the germline V gene.

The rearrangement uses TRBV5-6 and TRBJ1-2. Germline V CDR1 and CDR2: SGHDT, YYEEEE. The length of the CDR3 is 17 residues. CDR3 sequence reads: CASSLDRGPSGIGGYTF.

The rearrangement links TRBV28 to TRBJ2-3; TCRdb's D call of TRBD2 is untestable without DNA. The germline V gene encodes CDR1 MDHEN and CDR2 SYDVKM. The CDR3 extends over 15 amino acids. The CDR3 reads CASSLAGARTDTQYF.

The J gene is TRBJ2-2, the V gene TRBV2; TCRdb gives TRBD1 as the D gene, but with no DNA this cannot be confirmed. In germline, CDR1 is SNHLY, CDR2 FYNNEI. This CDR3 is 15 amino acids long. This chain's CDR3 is CALGGTGTHTGELFF.

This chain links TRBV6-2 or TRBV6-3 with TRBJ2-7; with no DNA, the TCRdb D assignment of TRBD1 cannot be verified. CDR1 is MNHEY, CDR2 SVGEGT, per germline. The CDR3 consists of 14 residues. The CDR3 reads CASTHQWGTTEQYF.

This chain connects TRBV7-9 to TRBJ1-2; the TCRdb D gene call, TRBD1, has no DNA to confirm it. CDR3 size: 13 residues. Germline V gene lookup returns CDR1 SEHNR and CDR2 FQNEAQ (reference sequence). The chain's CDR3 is CASRETDRRGYTF.

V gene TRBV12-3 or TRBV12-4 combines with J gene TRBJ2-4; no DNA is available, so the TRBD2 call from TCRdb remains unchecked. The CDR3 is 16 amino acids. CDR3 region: CASSDTLSGRRYIQYF.

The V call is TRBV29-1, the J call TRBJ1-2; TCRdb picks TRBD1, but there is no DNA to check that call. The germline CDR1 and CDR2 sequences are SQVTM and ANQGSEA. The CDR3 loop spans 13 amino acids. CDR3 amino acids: CSVDWTGVAGYTF.

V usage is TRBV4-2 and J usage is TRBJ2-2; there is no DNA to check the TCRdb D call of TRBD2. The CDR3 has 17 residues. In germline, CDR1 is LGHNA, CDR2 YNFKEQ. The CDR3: CASSQVPSGRGSGELFF.

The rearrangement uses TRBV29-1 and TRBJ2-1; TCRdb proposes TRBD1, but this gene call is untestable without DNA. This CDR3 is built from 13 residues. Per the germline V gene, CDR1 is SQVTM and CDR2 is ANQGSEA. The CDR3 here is CSVEGTPNNEQFF.

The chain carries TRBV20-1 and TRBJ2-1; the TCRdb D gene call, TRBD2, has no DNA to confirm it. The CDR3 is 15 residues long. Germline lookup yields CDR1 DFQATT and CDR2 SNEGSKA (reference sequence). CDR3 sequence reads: CSADPGLAPTHEQFF.

CDR3 sequence reads: CASTPGPSPNYGYTF. The chain carries TRBV6-1 and TRBJ1-2. The CDR3 has 15 residues. Germline V lookup: CDR1 MNHNS, CDR2 SASEGT.

The CDR3 reads CASSLMGQGYNEQFF. The V call is TRBV11-2, the J call TRBJ2-1; TCRdb selects TRBD1, and the lack of DNA leaves this call unchecked. Germline V gives CDR1 SGHAT, CDR2 FQNNGV. The CDR3 sequence is 15 residues long.